This T cell receptor (beta chain) was identified in a study of blood T cell repertoires in COVID-19. For the study at large: There were acute and convalescent COVID-19 samples, and they came from the United States, Italy and Spain. PBMCs, B-cell-depleted T cells, or T cells provided the cDNA or gDNA that made up the material.

Clones were sequenced by immunoSEQ multiplex PCR, and TCRdb holds only the in-frame ones, with some missing. The sample includes approximately 160,000 clones, around 82% of them seen just once. Germline V lookup: CDR1 LNHDA, CDR2 SQIVND (reference sequence). The trim removed 10 bases at V and 0 bases at J, leaving 5 bases unmatched. The CDR3 runs to 15 residues. This clone was seen only once. The TCR was taken from a man in his 60s who had recovered from COVID-19. Sequenced sample: peripheral blood. The V call is TRBV19, the J call TRBJ2-6, with 8 bases aligning to TRBD1. The CDR3 coding sequence is TGTGCCACCGGACAGGGAGACTCTGGGGCCAACGTCCTGACTTTC. Residues: CATGQGDSGANVLTF. Using reference TRBV19 and TRBJ2-6 for the parts outside the CDR3, the full variable domain is DGGITQSPKYLFRKEGQNVTLSCEQNLNHDAMYWYRQDPGQGLRLIYYSQIVNDFQKGDIAEGYSVSREKKESFPLTVTSAQKNPTAFYLCATGQGDSGANVLTFGAGSRLTVL.